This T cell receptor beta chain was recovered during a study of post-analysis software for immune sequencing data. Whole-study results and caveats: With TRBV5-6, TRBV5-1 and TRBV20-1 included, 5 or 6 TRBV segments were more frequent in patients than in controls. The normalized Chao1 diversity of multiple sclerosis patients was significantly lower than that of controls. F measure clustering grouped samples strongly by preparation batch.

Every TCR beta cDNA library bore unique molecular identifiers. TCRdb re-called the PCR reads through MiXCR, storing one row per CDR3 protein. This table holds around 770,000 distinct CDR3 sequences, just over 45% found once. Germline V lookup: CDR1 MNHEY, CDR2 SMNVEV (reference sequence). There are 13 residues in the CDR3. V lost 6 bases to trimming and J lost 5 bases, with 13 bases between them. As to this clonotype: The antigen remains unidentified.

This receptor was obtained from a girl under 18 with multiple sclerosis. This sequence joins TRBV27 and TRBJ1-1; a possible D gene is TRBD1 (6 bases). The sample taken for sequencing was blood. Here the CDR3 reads CASSPFGQTEAFF. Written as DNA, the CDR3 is TGTGCCAGCAGCCCCTTCGGACAGACTGAAGCTTTCTTT.